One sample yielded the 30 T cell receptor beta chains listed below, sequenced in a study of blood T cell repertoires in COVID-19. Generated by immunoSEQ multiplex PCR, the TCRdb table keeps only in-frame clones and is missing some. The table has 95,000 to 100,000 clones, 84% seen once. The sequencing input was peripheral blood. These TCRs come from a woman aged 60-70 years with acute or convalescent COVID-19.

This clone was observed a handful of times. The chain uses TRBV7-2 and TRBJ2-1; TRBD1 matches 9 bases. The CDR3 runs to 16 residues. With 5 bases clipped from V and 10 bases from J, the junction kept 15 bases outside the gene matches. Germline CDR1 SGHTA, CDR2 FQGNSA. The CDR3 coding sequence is TGTGCCAGCAGCCTGGGACAGGGCCGGATCAATGTAGAGCAGTTCTTC. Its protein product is CASSLGQGRINVEQFF.

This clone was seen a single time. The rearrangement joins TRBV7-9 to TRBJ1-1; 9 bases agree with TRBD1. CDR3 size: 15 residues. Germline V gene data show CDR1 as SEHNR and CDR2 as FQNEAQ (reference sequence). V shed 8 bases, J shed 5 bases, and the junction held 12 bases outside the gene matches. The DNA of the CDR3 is TGTGCCAGCGGCGCCAACAGGGGGCGGGGGACTGAAGCTTTCTTT. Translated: CASGANRGRGTEAFF.

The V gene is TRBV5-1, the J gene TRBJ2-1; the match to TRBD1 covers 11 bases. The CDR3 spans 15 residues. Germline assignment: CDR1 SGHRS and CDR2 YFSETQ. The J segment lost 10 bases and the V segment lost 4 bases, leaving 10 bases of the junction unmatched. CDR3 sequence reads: CASSPPGQGVREQFF. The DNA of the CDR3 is TGCGCCAGCAGCCCCCCGGGACAGGGGGTTCGGGAGCAGTTCTTC.

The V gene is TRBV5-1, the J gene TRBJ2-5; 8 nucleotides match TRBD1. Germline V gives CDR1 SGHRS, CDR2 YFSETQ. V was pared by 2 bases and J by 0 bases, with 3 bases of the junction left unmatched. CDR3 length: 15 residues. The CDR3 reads CASSLMTGDQETQYF. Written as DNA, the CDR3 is TGCGCCAGCAGCTTAATGACAGGGGACCAAGAGACCCAGTACTTC.

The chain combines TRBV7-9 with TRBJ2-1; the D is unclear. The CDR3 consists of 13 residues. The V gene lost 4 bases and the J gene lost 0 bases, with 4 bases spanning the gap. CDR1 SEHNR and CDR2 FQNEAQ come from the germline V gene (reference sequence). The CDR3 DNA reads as TGTGCCAGCAGCTCCGGCTCCTACAATGAGCAGTTCTTC. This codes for CASSSGSYNEQFF.

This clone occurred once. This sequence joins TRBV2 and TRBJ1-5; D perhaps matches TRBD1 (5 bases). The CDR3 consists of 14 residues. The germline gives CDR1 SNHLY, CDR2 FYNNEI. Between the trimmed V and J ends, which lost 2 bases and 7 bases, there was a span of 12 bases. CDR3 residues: CASSEQGSGQPQHF. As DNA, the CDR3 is TGTGCCAGCAGTGAACAGGGTTCTGGACAGCCCCAGCATTTT.

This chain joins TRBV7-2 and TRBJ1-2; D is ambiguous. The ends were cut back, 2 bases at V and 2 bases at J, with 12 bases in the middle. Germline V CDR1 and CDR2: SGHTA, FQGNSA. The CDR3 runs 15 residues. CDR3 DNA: TGTGCCAGCAGCTTAAACATGGAGCCCAACTATGGCTACACCTTC. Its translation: CASSLNMEPNYGYTF.

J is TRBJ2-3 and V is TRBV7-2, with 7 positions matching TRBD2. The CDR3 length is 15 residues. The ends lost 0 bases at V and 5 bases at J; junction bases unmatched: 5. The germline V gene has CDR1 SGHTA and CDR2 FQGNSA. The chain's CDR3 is CASSLARGVVDTQYF. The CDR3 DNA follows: TGTGCCAGCAGCTTAGCTCGGGGGGTGGTAGATACGCAGTATTTT.

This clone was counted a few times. CDR3 in DNA: TGCGCCAGCAGCTTGGAAGGTGGGGGGACAGGGCAAGCTTTCTTT. Protein: CASSLEGGGTGQAFF. V gene TRBV5-1 combines with J gene TRBJ1-1; 9 positions match TRBD1. The germline V gene has CDR1 SGHRS and CDR2 YFSETQ. V shed 0 bases and J 9 bases; nucleotides not matched to a gene: 9. The CDR3 extends over 15 amino acids.

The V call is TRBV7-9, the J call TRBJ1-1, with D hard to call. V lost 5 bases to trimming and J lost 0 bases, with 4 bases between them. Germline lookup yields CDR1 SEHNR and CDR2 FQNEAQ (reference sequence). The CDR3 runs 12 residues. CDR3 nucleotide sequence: TGTGCCAGCAGCCGTATGAACACTGAAGCTTTCTTT. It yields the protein CASSRMNTEAFF.

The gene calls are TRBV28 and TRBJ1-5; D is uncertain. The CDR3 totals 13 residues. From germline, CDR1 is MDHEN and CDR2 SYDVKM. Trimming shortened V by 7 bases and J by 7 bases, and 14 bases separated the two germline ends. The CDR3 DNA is TGTGCCAGCACTCTAATGTCGAGGCAGCCCCAGCATTTT. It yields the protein CASTLMSRQPQHF.

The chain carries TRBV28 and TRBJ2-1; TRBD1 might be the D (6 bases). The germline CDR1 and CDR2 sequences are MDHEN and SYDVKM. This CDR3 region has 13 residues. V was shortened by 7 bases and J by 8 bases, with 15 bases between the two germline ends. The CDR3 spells CASNAAGEDEQFF. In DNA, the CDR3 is TGTGCCAGCAACGCGGCAGGGGAAGATGAGCAGTTCTTC.

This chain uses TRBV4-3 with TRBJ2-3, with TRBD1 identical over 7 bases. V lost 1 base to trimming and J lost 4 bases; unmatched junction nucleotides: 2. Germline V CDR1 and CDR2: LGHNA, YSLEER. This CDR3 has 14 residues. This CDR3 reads CASSQAQGADTQYF. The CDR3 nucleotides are TGCGCCAGCAGCCAAGCGCAGGGGGCAGATACGCAGTATTTT.

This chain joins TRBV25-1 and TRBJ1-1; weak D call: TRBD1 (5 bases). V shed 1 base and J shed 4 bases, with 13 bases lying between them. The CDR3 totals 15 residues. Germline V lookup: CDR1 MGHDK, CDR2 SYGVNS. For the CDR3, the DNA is TGTGCCAGCAGTGAATCGCTGGGCGGGACCACTGAAGCTTTCTTT. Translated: CASSESLGGTTEAFF.

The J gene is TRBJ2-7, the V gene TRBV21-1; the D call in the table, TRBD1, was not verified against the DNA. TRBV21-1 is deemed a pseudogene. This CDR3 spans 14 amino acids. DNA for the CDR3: TGTGCCAGCAGCCCCCGGACAGAAACCTACGAGCAGTACTTC. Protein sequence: CASSPRTETYEQYF.

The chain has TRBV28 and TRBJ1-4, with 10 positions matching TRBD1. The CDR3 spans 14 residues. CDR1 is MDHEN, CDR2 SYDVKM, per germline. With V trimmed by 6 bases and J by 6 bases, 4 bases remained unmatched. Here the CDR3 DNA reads TGTGCCAGCAGGACCGGGACAGGGGATGAAAAACTGTTTTTT. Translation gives CASRTGTGDEKLFF.

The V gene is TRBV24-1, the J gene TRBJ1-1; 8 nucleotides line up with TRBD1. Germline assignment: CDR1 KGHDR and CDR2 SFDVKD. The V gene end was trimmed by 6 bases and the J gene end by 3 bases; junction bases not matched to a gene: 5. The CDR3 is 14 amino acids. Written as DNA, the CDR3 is TGTGCCACCAGTTCAGGGGGCAGGGACACTGAAGCTTTCTTT. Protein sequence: CATSSGGRDTEAFF.

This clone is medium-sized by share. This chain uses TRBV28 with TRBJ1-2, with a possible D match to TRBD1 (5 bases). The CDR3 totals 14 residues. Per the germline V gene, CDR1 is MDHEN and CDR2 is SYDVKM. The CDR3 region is CATRNAGMNYGYTF. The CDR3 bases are TGTGCAACCCGGAATGCAGGGATGAACTATGGCTACACCTTC.

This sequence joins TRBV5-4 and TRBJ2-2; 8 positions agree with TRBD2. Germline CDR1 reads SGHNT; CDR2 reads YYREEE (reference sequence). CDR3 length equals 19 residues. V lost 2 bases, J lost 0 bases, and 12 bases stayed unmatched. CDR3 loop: CASSFESPGGVANTGELFF. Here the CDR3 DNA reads TGTGCCAGCAGCTTCGAAAGCCCCGGGGGGGTCGCGAACACCGGGGAGCTGTTTTTT.

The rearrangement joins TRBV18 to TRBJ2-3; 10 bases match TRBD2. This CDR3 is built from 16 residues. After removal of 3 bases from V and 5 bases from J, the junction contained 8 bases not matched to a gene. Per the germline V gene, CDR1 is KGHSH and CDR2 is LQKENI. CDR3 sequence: CASSPTSGPFGDTQYF. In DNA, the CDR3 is TGTGCCAGCTCACCGACTAGCGGGCCCTTTGGAGATACGCAGTATTTT. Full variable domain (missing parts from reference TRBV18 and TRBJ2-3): NAGVMQNPRHLVRRRGQEARLRCSPMKGHSHVYWYRQLPEEGLKFMVYLQKENIIDESGMPKERFSAEFPKEGPSILRIQQVVRGDSAAYFCASSPTSGPFGDTQYFGPGTRLTVL.

Here the CDR3 reads CASSLTPGGAGNSPLHF. The CDR3 nucleotides are TGTGCCAGCAGCTTAACACCAGGGGGCGCGGGGAATTCACCCCTCCACTTT. The V call is TRBV7-2, the J call TRBJ1-6; 8 positions match TRBD1. The CDR3 covers 17 residues. Germline CDR1 SGHTA, CDR2 FQGNSA. The V segment lost 2 bases and the J segment 7 bases; nucleotides outside the gene matches: 10.

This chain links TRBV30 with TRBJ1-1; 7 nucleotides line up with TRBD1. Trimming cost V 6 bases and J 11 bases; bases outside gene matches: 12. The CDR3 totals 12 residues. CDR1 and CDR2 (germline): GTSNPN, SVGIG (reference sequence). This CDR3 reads CACRPGQLGAFF. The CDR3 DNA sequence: TGTGCCTGCAGACCGGGACAGCTCGGGGCTTTCTTT.

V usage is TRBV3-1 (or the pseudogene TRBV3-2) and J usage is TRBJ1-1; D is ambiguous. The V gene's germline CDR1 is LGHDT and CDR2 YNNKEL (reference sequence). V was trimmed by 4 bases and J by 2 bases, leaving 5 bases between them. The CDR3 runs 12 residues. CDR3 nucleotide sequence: TGTGCCAGCAGCCTCTTAAACACTGAAGCTTTCTTT. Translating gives CASSLLNTEAFF.

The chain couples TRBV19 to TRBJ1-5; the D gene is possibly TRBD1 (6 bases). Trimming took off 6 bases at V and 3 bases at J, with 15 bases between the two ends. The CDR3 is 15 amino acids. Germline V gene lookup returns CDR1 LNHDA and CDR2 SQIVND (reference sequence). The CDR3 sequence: CASSLHHRDNQPQHF. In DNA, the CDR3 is TGTGCCAGTAGCCTTCACCACAGGGACAATCAGCCCCAGCATTTT.

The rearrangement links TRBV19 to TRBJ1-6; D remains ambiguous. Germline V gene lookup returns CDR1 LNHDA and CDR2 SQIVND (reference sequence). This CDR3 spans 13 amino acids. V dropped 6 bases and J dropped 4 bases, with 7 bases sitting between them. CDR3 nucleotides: TGTGCCAGTAGAGGAGTATATAATTCACCCCTCCACTTT. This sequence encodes CASRGVYNSPLHF. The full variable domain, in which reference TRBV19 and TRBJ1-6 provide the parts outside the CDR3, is DGGITQSPKYLFRKEGQNVTLSCEQNLNHDAMYWYRQDPGQGLRLIYYSQIVNDFQKGDIAEGYSVSREKKESFPLTVTSAQKNPTAFYLCASRGVYNSPLHFGNGTRLTVT.

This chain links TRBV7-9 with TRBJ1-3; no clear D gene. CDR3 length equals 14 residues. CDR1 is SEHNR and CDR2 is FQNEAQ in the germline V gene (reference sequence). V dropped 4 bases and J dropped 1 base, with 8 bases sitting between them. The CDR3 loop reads CASSSGGSGNTIYF. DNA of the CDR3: TGTGCCAGCAGCTCGGGTGGATCTGGAAACACCATATATTTT.

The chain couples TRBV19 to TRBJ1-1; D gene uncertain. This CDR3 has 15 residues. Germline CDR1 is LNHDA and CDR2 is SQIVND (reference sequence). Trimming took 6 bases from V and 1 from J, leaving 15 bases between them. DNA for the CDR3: TGTGCCAGTAGCGTTCCGAGTGGGCAGAACACTGAAGCTTTCTTT. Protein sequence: CASSVPSGQNTEAFF.

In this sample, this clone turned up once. CDR3 sequence reads: CAISVRQGNQETQYF. DNA for the CDR3: TGTGCCATCAGTGTAAGACAGGGAAACCAAGAGACCCAGTACTTC. The V gene is TRBV10-3, the J gene TRBJ2-5; 7 bases line up with TRBD1. CDR3 length: 15 residues. With V trimmed by 4 bases and J by 0 bases, 5 bases remained unmatched. In germline, CDR1 is ENHRY, CDR2 SYGVKD.

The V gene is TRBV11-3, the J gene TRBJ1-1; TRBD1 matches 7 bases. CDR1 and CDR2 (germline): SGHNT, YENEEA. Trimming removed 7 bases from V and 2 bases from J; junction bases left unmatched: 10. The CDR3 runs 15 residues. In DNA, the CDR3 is TGTGCCAGCACTAGAATCGGACAGGCAAACACTGAAGCTTTCTTT. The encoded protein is CASTRIGQANTEAFF.

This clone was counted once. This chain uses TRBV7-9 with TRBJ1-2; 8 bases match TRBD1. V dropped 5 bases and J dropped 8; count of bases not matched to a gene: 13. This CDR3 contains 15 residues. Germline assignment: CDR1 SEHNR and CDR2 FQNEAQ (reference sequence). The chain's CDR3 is CASSTGTGPAEGYTF. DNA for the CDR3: TGTGCCAGCAGCACCGGGACAGGCCCCGCGGAAGGCTACACCTTC.